This TCR beta chain was sequenced in a study of Graves' ophthalmopathy and Graves' hyperthyroidism. Study-level findings and limits: Cross-validated, the 13-signature model showed 87.88%/81.08% sensitivity/specificity, and 80%/75% in the test set.

The study amplified TCR beta CDR3 regions using RNA transcripts. Second-round multiplex PCR came after first-round RT-PCR with HTBI primers. TCRdb used MiXCR to reprocess the multiplex PCR reads, holding one entry per CDR3 protein. The table has about 1.1 million distinct CDR3 sequences, 35% to 40% seen once; the top ten hold 11%. Concerning this clonotype: Its antigen is still unknown.

In germline, CDR1 is LGHNA, CDR2 YSLEER. V was pared by 2 bases and J by 2 bases, with 13 bases between. CDR3 length: 16 amino acids. This receptor was obtained from an adult man with Graves' hyperthyroidism. The sequenced sample was peripheral blood or thyroid tissue (not recorded which). The chain joins TRBV4-3 to TRBJ1-5; unclear D gene. CDR3 in amino acids: CASSQTAGVGNQPQHF. The CDR3 bases are TGCGCCAGCAGCCAAACAGCGGGTGTGGGCAATCAGCCCCAGCATTTT.